What follows describes a single T cell receptor (beta chain). Germline V gene sequence: CDR1 GTSNPN, CDR2 SVGIG (reference sequence). V shed 4 bases and J 3 bases; nucleotides not matched to a gene: 10. This CDR3 is built from 15 residues. The data are from a study of T cell changes during pregnancy in multiple sclerosis. Some clones are missing from TCRdb's copy, which holds only in-frame ones; the method was immunoSEQ multiplex PCR. In the table there are tens of thousands of clones, roughly 85% of which are singletons. The genes are TRBV30 and TRBJ2-7; 9 bases fit TRBD1. This TCR was sampled from a female donor with multiple sclerosis, enrolled in a pregnancy study. The sequencing here drew on CD4+ T cells from peripheral blood mononuclear cells, taken before pregnancy. The CDR3 coding sequence is TGTGCCTGGATCAAAATACCGGGACAGGGCTACGAGCAGTACTTC. This codes for CAWIKIPGQGYEQYF. The full variable domain, completed using reference TRBV30 and TRBJ2-7, is SQTIHQWPATLVQPVGSPLSLECTVEGTSNPNLYWYRQAAGRGLQLLFYSVGIGQISSEVPQNLSASRPQDRQFILSSKKLLLSDSGFYLCAWIKIPGQGYEQYFGPGTRLTVT.